This T cell receptor (beta chain) appears in the sequencing data of a study of PD-1 blockade in mismatch repair-deficient tumors. On the study more broadly: Enrolled about 2013-2016, patients had progressing, pretreated mismatch repair-deficient cancers of 11 to 13 types. Study-wide results and caveats: Tumor-resident clones, often absent from pretreatment blood, expanded after pembrolizumab and then contracted.

Generated by immunoSEQ multiplex PCR, the TCRdb table keeps only in-frame clones and is missing some. The table shows 90,000 to 130,000 clones, with about three quarters occurring only once. Remarks on this clone: Its antigen is undetermined.

The sample consisted of peripheral blood, taken roughly 13 months after starting pembrolizumab. The source of this sequence is an adult with mismatch repair-deficient cancer.

In nucleotides, the CDR3 is TGTGCCAGCAGCTTAAATGGGGCAAGCAGCACAGATACGCAGTATTTT. It yields the protein CASSLNGASSTDTQYF. The J gene is TRBJ2-3, the V gene TRBV7-3; tentatively, D is TRBD1 (5 bases). There are 16 residues in the CDR3. Germline CDR1 reads SGHTA; CDR2 reads FQGTGA. V dropped 1 base and J dropped 0 bases, with 11 bases sitting between them.